These 14 T cell receptor beta chains were sequenced from one sample in a study of cytomegalovirus exposure and HLA in healthy donors. The repertoire was sequenced with immunoSEQ multiplex PCR; TCRdb's copy has only in-frame clones and lacks some. The data hold about 130,000 clones, with about nine tenths observed a single time. The sequenced material came from PBMCs. These receptors came from a woman aged 18-29 years in good health and CMV-seronegative.

The chain employs TRBV10-3 and TRBJ1-2, with D maybe TRBD1 (5 bases). Germline V CDR1 and CDR2: ENHRY, SYGVKD. The V end lost 5 bases, the J end lost 4 bases, and 14 bases lay between the germline ends. CDR3 length: 14 residues. The CDR3 DNA is TGTGCCATCAGTCCAGGGTCATCCGCCTATGGCTACACCTTC. Translated: CAISPGSSAYGYTF.

The chain couples TRBV14 to TRBJ2-1, with TRBD2 identical over 10 bases. V lost 4 bases and J lost 2; bases outside the gene matches: 11. This CDR3 spans 18 amino acids. CDR1 is SGHDN and CDR2 is FVKESK in the germline V gene. The CDR3 DNA reads TGTGCCAGCAGCCCGCAGAGACCCGGGACTAGCGCCTACAATGAGCAGTTCTTC. Translating it yields CASSPQRPGTSAYNEQFF.

The chain uses TRBV6-1 and TRBJ2-5, with 10 bases that match TRBD2. Germline CDR1 MNHNS, CDR2 SASEGT. V lost 4 bases and J lost 5; bases outside the gene matches: 4. This CDR3 region has 14 residues. DNA for the CDR3: TGTGCCAGCAGTGCTAGCGGGAGACCCGAGACCCAGTACTTC. This sequence encodes CASSASGRPETQYF.

V gene TRBV28 combines with J gene TRBJ2-7, with 12 bases matching TRBD2. The germline CDR1 and CDR2 sequences are MDHEN and SYDVKM. This CDR3 region has 15 residues. V gave up 5 bases and J gave up 1 base; unmatched junction bases: 3. The CDR3 region is CASSLGLAGSYEQYF. The CDR3 DNA is TGTGCCAGCAGTCTCGGACTAGCGGGATCCTACGAGCAGTACTTC.

Written as DNA, the CDR3 is TGTGCCAGCAGCTTCCTACTAGACTCCAATGAGCAGTTCTTC. Translating gives CASSFLLDSNEQFF. This chain joins TRBV11-2 and TRBJ2-1, with a possible D match to TRBD2 (5 bases). This CDR3 contains 14 residues. Trimming stripped 3 bases from V and 6 bases from J, with 12 bases between. Germline lookup yields CDR1 SGHAT and CDR2 FQNNGV.

The CDR3 protein is CASGWGLDEAFF. In DNA form, the CDR3 reads TGTGCCAGCGGCTGGGGGCTGGATGAAGCTTTCTTT. The chain is built from TRBV6-4 and TRBJ1-1, with a tentative D call TRBD1 (6 bases). The CDR3 contains 12 residues. Per the germline V gene, CDR1 is MRHNA and CDR2 is SNTAGT. V was cut by 8 bases and J by 7 bases, with 14 bases left in between.

The rearrangement uses TRBV19 and TRBJ1-1; no clear D gene. V lost 6 bases and J 0 bases, leaving 14 bases between the germline ends. CDR1 LNHDA and CDR2 SQIVND come from the germline V gene (reference sequence). CDR3 length: 15 amino acids. CDR3 sequence (DNA): TGTGCCAGTAGCCGGCGGCGTCAGCTGAACACTGAAGCTTTCTTT. As protein: CASSRRRQLNTEAFF.

V is TRBV30 and J is TRBJ1-2; weak D call: TRBD1 (5 bases). V lost 0 bases, J lost 11 bases, and 10 bases lay in between. Germline V gene sequence: CDR1 GTSNPN, CDR2 SVGIG (reference sequence). The CDR3 is 11 amino acids. The CDR3 region has the DNA TGTGCCTGGAGTGTACGGGGGAAGTACACCTTC. It encodes CAWSVRGKYTF.

A single count supports this clone. The chain couples TRBV19 to TRBJ2-7; 10 nucleotides align to TRBD2. V dropped 6 bases and J dropped 0; count of bases not matched to a gene: 8. This CDR3 spans 16 amino acids. CDR1 and CDR2 from the germline V gene are LNHDA and SQIVND (reference sequence). In DNA form, the CDR3 reads TGTGCCAGTAGCCGGGGACTAGCGTTTAGCTCCTACGAGCAGTACTTC. Encoded protein: CASSRGLAFSSYEQYF.

V is TRBV29-1 and J is TRBJ2-1, with 9 bases that match TRBD1. Looked up from germline, CDR1 is SQVTM and CDR2 is ANQGSEA. This CDR3 comprises 15 residues. J was trimmed by 10 bases and V by 3 bases; bases with no gene match: 13. CDR3 bases: TGCAGCGTTGAGGACCGGGACAGGGCCCCCAAAGAGCAGTTCTTC. This translates into CSVEDRDRAPKEQFF.

V gene TRBV6-1 combines with J gene TRBJ2-7; possibly TRBD2 for D (5 bases). The CDR3 covers 13 residues. From germline, CDR1 is MNHNS and CDR2 SASEGT. With 7 bases removed from V and 0 bases from J, the gap between germline ends came to 10 bases. The CDR3 DNA reads TGTGCCAGCAAAACGGGAACCTCCTACGAGCAGTACTTC. Translating it yields CASKTGTSYEQYF.

The DNA for the CDR3 is TGTGCCAGCAGTCCCGGACAGGGACCCTACACCTTC. Residues: CASSPGQGPYTF. The rearrangement joins TRBV2 to TRBJ1-2; TRBD1 matches at 8 bases. J gave up 10 bases and V 5 bases, and 6 bases lay outside the gene matches. The germline V gene has CDR1 SNHLY and CDR2 FYNNEI. The CDR3 is 12 residues long.

CDR3 protein: CASSIVGASSYEQYF. Written as DNA, the CDR3 is TGTGCCAGTAGTATAGTTGGGGCCAGCTCCTACGAGCAGTACTTC. The chain has TRBV19 and TRBJ2-7; TRBD1 is a possible D gene (5 bases). Trimming shortened V by 1 base and J by 0 bases, and 10 bases separated the two germline ends. Looked up from germline, CDR1 is LNHDA and CDR2 is SQIVND (reference sequence). The CDR3 covers 15 residues. The variable domain in full, completed from reference TRBV19 and TRBJ2-7, reads DGGITQSPKYLFRKEGQNVTLSCEQNLNHDAMYWYRQDPGQGLRLIYYSQIVNDFQKGDIAEGYSVSREKKESFPLTVTSAQKNPTAFYLCASSIVGASSYEQYFGPGTRLTVT.

The chain combines TRBV6-6 with TRBJ1-1; D call uncertain. Trimming took off 2 bases at V and 1 base at J, with 11 bases between the two ends. In germline, CDR1 is MNHNY, CDR2 SVGAGI (reference sequence). This CDR3 contains 15 residues. In nucleotides, the CDR3 is TGTGCCAGCAGTTACCCCGGGAACAGGAACACTGAAGCTTTCTTT. Amino acids: CASSYPGNRNTEAFF.